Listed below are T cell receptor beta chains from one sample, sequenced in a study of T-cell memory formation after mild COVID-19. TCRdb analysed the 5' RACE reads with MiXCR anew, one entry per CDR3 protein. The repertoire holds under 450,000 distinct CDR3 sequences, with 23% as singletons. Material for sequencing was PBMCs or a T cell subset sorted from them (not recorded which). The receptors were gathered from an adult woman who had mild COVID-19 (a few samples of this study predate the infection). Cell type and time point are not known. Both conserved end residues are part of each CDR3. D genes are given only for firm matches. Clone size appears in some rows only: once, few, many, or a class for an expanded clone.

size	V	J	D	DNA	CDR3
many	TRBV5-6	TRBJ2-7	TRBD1	TGTGCCAGCAGCTTTGACAGGGCGTACGAGCAGTACTTC	CASSFDRAYEQYF
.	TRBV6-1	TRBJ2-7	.	TGTGCCAGCAGTGATCCACTAGCTAATGTCTACGAGCAGTACTTC	CASSDPLANVYEQYF
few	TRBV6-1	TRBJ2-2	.	TGTGCCAGCAGTGAAGGGGGAGACACCGGGGAGCTGTTTTTT	CASSEGGDTGELFF
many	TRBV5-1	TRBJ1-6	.	TGCGCCAGCAGCTTGGATGCCCATAATTCACCCCTCCACTTT	CASSLDAHNSPLHF
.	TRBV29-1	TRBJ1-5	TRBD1	TGCAGCGTTGAATCGGGGACAGGGGGCAATCAGCCCCAGCATTTT	CSVESGTGGNQPQHF
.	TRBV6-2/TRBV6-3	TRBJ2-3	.	TGTGCCAGCAGTTCCCCTCGGCTAGCGAGGGTAGATACGCAGTATTTT	CASSSPRLARVDTQYF
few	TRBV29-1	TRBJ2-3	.	TGCAGCGTTGGCGGCCATAGCACAGATACGCAGTATTTT	CSVGGHSTDTQYF
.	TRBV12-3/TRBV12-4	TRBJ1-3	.	TGTGCCAGCACCCCAAGGGTCTCTGGAAACACCATATATTTT	CASTPRVSGNTIYF
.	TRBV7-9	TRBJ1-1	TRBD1	TGTGCCAGCAGCTCCCTCCAGGGGGCGTGGACTGAAGCTTTCTTT	CASSSLQGAWTEAFF
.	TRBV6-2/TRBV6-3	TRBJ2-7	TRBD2	TGTGCCAGCAGACAACTAGCGGGAGTAGCCTACGAGCAGTACTTC	CASRQLAGVAYEQYF
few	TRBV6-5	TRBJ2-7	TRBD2	TGTGCCAGCAGACCTACTAGCGGGAGAAGCTCCTACGAGCAGTACTTC	CASRPTSGRSSYEQYF
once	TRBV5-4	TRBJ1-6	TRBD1	TGTGCCAGTACTAGGACAGGGGCGAGTTCACCCCTCCACTTT	CASTRTGASSPLHF
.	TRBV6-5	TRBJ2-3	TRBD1	TGTGCCAGCAGTTACTCTCAGGGGGCAGATACGCAGTATTTT	CASSYSQGADTQYF
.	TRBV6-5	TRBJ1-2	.	TGTGCCAGCAGCAGGGGTTTTGGCGTTGGCTACACCTTC	CASSRGFGVGYTF
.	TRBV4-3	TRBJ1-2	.	TGCGCCAGCAGCCAAGATGACGGCAGGGGCGTGGTGGTCGGCTATGGCTACACCTTC	CASSQDDGRGVVVGYGYTF
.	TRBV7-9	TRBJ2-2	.	TGTGCCAGCAGCTTATTCGTTGTCGCGAACACCGGGGAGCTGTTTTTT	CASSLFVVANTGELFF
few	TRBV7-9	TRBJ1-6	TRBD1	TGTGCCAGCAGCCCACGGGGACAGGCGAATTCACCCCTCCACTTT	CASSPRGQANSPLHF
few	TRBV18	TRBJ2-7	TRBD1	TGTGCCAGCTCACCCGGAGGACAGGCCTCCTACGAGCAGTACTTC	CASSPGGQASYEQYF
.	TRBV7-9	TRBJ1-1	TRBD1	TGTGCCAGCAGCCCATCTGACAGGGGCTATTCAGAAGCTTTCTTT	CASSPSDRGYSEAFF
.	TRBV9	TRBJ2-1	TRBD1	TGTGCCAGCAGCGTAGGGACAGGGGCGAATGAGCAGTTCTTC	CASSVGTGANEQFF
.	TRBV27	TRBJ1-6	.	TGTGCCAGCAGTCAAAGGGGGTCACCCCTCCACTTT	CASSQRGSPLHF
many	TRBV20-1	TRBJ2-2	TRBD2	TGCAGTGCTAGAGCTAGCGGGGGAGGGACCGGGGAGCTGTTTTTT	CSARASGGGTGELFF
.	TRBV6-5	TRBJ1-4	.	TGTGCCAGCAGTTCTCTGGGGGGGGGAAAACTGTTTTTT	CASSSLGGGKLFF
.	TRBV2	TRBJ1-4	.	TGTGCCAGCAGGGGCGAGATGACAGGCGGCGAAAAACTGTTTTTT	CASRGEMTGGEKLFF
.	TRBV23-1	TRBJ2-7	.	TGCGCCAGGGAAGGTGGGAACGAGCAGTACTTC	CAREGGNEQYF
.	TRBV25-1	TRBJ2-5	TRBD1	TGTGCCAGCAGTGAACCGGACAGGAGCCGATGGGAGACCCAGTACTTC	CASSEPDRSRWETQYF
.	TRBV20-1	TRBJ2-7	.	TGCAGTGCTAGAGACGGCGCGGGGGCCCCCTACGAGCAGTACTTC	CSARDGAGAPYEQYF
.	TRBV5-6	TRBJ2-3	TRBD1	TGTGCCAGCAGCTTGGAACAGGGGTTCGCAGATACGCAGTATTTT	CASSLEQGFADTQYF
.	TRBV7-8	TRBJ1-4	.	TGTGCCAGCAGCTCCCCGGGTGTGAGGGGCGTAAAACTGTTTTTT	CASSSPGVRGVKLFF
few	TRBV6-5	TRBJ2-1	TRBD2	TGTGCCAGCAGAACGACTAGCGGGAACCCTGAGCAGTTCTTC	CASRTTSGNPEQFF
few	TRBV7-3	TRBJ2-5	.	TGTGCCAGCAGCTTAAACGGGGGAGGAGAGACCCAGTACTTC	CASSLNGGGETQYF
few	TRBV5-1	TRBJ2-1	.	TGCGCCAGCAGCTTGGGGGGCCTAGACAATGAGCAGTTCTTC	CASSLGGLDNEQFF
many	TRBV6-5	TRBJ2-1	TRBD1	TGTGCCAGCAGTTACGCCCCCGGGACAGGCGACAATGAGCAGTTCTTC	CASSYAPGTGDNEQFF
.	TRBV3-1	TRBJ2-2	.	TGTGCCAGCAGCCAAGTGGAAGGGTGGGACACCGGGGAGCTGTTTTTT	CASSQVEGWDTGELFF
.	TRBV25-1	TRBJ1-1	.	TGTGCCAGCAGTGGCAACCCCGGGGCAGGAGATACTGAAGCTTTCTTT	CASSGNPGAGDTEAFF
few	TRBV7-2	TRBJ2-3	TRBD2	TGTGCCAGCAGTTTTAATTATGGTCACCTAGCGGCAAGCACAGATACGCAGTATTTT	CASSFNYGHLAASTDTQYF
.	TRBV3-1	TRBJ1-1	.	TGTGCCAGCAGCCAAGAGGTCTTTATGAACACTGAAGCTTTCTTT	CASSQEVFMNTEAFF
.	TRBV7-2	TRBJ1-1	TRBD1	TGTGCCAGCAGCCAAGACAGGGTAGGCACTGAAGCTTTCTTT	CASSQDRVGTEAFF
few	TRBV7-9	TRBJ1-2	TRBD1	TGTGCCAGCGGGCAGGGGGGAAGAGACTATGGCTACACCTTC	CASGQGGRDYGYTF
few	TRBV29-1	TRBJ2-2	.	TGCAGCGCCCAAAGAGGGCTGACCGGGGAGCTGTTTTTT	CSAQRGLTGELFF
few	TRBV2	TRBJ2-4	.	TGTGCCAGCAGTGAATTTAAGGGGGAATGGAACATTCAGTACTTC	CASSEFKGEWNIQYF
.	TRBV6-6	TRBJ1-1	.	TGTGCCAGCAGTTACTCGAGGAGAGGCCAGGCTGAAGCTTTCTTT	CASSYSRRGQAEAFF
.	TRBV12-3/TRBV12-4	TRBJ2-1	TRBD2	TGTGCCAGCAGGCCGGGACTAGCGGCTTACAATGAGCAGTTCTTC	CASRPGLAAYNEQFF
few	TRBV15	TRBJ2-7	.	TGTGCCACCAGCAGAGTAGTGTTGGGCGAGCAGTACTTC	CATSRVVLGEQYF